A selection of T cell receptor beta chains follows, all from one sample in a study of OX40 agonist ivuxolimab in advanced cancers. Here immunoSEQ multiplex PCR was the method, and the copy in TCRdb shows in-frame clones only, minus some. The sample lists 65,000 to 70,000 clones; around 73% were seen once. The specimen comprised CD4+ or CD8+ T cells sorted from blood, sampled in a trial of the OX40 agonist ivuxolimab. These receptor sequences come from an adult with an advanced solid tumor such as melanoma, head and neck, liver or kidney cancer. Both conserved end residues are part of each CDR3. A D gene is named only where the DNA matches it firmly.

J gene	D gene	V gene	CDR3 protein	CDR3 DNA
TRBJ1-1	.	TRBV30	CAWTDTGSLNTEAFF	TGTGCCTGGACCGATACCGGCAGCTTGAACACTGAAGCTTTCTTT
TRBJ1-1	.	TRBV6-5	CASSSRSEAFF	TGTGCCAGCAGTTCACGCTCTGAAGCTTTCTTT
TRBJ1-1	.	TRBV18	CASSLSSAMNTEAFF	TGTGCCAGCTCACTGTCTAGTGCCATGAACACTGAAGCTTTCTTT
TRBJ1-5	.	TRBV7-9	CASSNTGTNQPQHF	TGTGCCAGCAGTAACACAGGGACCAATCAGCCCCAGCATTTT
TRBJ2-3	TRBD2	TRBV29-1	CSVDRTSGRSVDTQYF	TGCAGCGTGGATCGGACTAGCGGGAGATCGGTAGATACGCAGTATTTT
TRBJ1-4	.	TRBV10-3	CAISESGRRSEDEKLFF	TGTGCCATCAGTGAGTCTGGTCGACGTAGTGAGGATGAAAAACTGTTTTTT
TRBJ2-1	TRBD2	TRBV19	CASSKTSGNNEQFF	TGTGCCAGTAGTAAGACTAGCGGGAATAATGAGCAGTTCTTC
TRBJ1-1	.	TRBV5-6	CASSLRRGSNTEAFF	TGTGCCAGCAGCTTGCGTCGGGGTTCGAACACTGAAGCTTTCTTT
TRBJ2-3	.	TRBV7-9	CASSRDKGGRTDTQYF	TGTGCCAGCAGCCGAGACAAGGGGGGGCGGACAGATACGCAGTATTTT
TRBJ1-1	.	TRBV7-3	CASSLNGASGEAFF	TGTGCCAGCAGCTTAAACGGTGCGTCGGGTGAAGCTTTCTTT
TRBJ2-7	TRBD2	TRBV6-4	CASSTAGKTSESSYEQYF	TGTGCCAGCAGCACCGCAGGGAAAACTAGCGAGAGCTCCTACGAGCAGTACTTC